A single sample gave rise to the 9 T cell receptor beta chains below, sequenced in a study of a mutant IDH1 vaccine in newly diagnosed glioma. Only in-frame clones appear in the TCRdb table, and some are missing; sequencing was by immunoSEQ multiplex PCR. Of about 88,000 clones listed, around 80% are singletons. Time point here: baseline, week 1 (first vaccination visit). Indicated treatment: pre-vaccination baseline after standard-of-care therapy. Material: PBMCs, obtained from a glioma patient treated with radiotherapy, temozolomide or both. The source of these receptors is a man aged 40-49 years with glioma. Some clones in this sample may be carry-over from other donors' samples.

This sequence joins TRBV9 and TRBJ1-5; D gene uncertain. Germline V gene lookup returns CDR1 SGDLS and CDR2 YYNGEE. There are 15 residues in the CDR3. V was cut by 0 bases and J by 4 bases, with 11 bases left in between. This CDR3 is CASSVGYLGNQPQHF. The CDR3 region has the DNA TGTGCCAGCAGCGTAGGGTACTTGGGTAATCAGCCCCAGCATTTT.

The chain combines TRBV6-5 with TRBJ1-2; tentative D call: TRBD1 (6 bases). The germline CDR1 and CDR2 sequences are MNHEY and SVGAGI. CDR3 length equals 15 residues. V shed 6 bases and J shed 4 bases, with 18 bases lying between them. The CDR3 DNA follows: TGTGCCAGCAGCCTAGGGGGACCGGGCAGCTATGGCTACACCTTC. As protein: CASSLGGPGSYGYTF.

The chain recombines TRBV9 with TRBJ2-5, with 11 bases matching TRBD1. The CDR3 is 18 residues long. V was pared by 0 bases and J by 2 bases, with 9 bases of the junction left unmatched. CDR1 is SGDLS, CDR2 YYNGEE, per germline. The CDR3 nucleotides are TGTGCCAGCAGCGTAGGAATTTCGGACAGGGGGCTTCAAGAGACCCAGTACTTC. Amino acid sequence: CASSVGISDRGLQETQYF.

The chain employs TRBV5-8 and TRBJ1-2; a possible D gene is TRBD1 (5 bases). V was trimmed by 0 bases and J by 0 bases, leaving 9 bases between them. The CDR3 runs 15 residues. Germline V gene sequence: CDR1 SGHTS, CDR2 YDEGEE. DNA of the CDR3: TGTGCCAGCAGCTTGGGAGGGACGGCTAACTATGGCTACACCTTC. Protein sequence: CASSLGGTANYGYTF.

V and J are TRBV2 and TRBJ2-7; TRBD1 or TRBD2 may be the D gene (5 bases each). Trimming took 4 bases from V and 5 from J, leaving 12 bases between them. This CDR3 is 13 amino acids long. Germline-derived CDR1 and CDR2 are SNHLY and FYNNEI. The CDR3 reads CASSGGTQDEQYF. In DNA, the CDR3 is TGTGCCAGCAGTGGAGGGACCCAAGACGAGCAGTACTTC.

This clone occurred many times. The gene calls are TRBV27 and TRBJ1-2; 8 nucleotides align to TRBD1. Germline CDR1 MNHEY, CDR2 SMNVEV (reference sequence). The CDR3 length is 14 residues. V trimming: 6 bases; J trimming: 0 bases; junction bases outside the gene matches: 3. DNA for the CDR3: TGTGCCAGCAGAATACAGGGGGCTAACTATGGCTACACCTTC. Its translation: CASRIQGANYGYTF.

The chain uses TRBV7-8 and TRBJ1-3, with TRBD1 identical over 8 bases. Germline values: CDR1 SGHVS, CDR2 FQNEAQ. CDR3 size: 17 residues. V dropped 2 bases and J dropped 1; count of bases not matched to a gene: 7. The CDR3 DNA reads TGTGCCAGCAGCTTAAGCGGGACAGGAAAATCTGGAAACACCATATATTTT. Its protein is CASSLSGTGKSGNTIYF.

This chain links TRBV7-2 with TRBJ2-2; D is uncertain. The CDR3 loop spans 14 amino acids. Germline CDR1 is SGHTA and CDR2 is FQGNSA. The V end lost 4 bases, the J end lost 3 bases, and 9 bases lay between the germline ends. The CDR3 loop reads CASSSPLDTGELFF. The CDR3 DNA sequence: TGTGCCAGCAGCTCACCCCTTGACACCGGGGAGCTGTTTTTT.

This sequence joins TRBV2 and TRBJ1-4; 8 positions agree with TRBD1. The V and J ends lost 7 bases and 4 bases, in that order; junction bases with no gene match: 8. The CDR3 runs to 15 residues. Germline values: CDR1 SNHLY, CDR2 FYNNEI. The CDR3 bases are TGTGCCAGCAAGCGGACAGGGTCGAATAATGAAAAACTGTTTTTT. This sequence encodes CASKRTGSNNEKLFF.